This T cell receptor (beta chain) stems from a study of CD8+CD57+ T cells in acquired aplastic anemia. Study background: Sorted CD4+ and CD8+ cell DNA averaged around 3.3 ug. Study conclusions and caveats: Approximately 30 was the count of CD8+ CDR3 sequences that patients shared with controls.

Genomic DNA templated the TCR beta VDJ and CDR3 profiling. TCRdb reprocessed the reads with MiXCR, giving one entry per CDR3 protein. The sample records about 54,000 distinct CDR3 sequences, 55% to 70% being singletons. Regarding this clonotype: Its specificity is unknown.

An expansion of CD8+CD57+ cells by flow cytometry had been shown in patients chosen for sequencing. A severe acquired aplastic anemia diagnosis applied to all patients. Untreated patients provided the blood samples, with no therapy given before sampling. The germline V gene encodes CDR1 SEHNR and CDR2 FQNEAQ (reference sequence). V was pared by 10 bases and J by 3 bases, with 13 bases between. The CDR3 runs 12 residues. This chain connects TRBV7-9 to TRBJ2-7, with D maybe TRBD1 (5 bases). This clonotype originated in a human donor with aplastic anemia. Sequenced sample: sorted CD4+, CD8+, or CD8+CD57+ T cells (not recorded which) from PBMCs. This chain's CDR3 is CAIVRQNYEQYF. The CDR3, as DNA: TGTGCCATCGTACGACAGAACTACGAGCAGTACTTC.